One and the same sample provided the 21 T cell receptor beta chains below, sequenced in a study of cytomegalovirus exposure and HLA in healthy donors. Assay: immunoSEQ multiplex PCR; the TCRdb copy retains only in-frame clones and omits some. Among around 200,000 clones listed, about 80% were seen once. Sequenced material: PBMCs. These receptors were collected from a woman between 18 and 29 years old in good health and CMV-seropositive.

This chain connects TRBV21-1 to TRBJ2-7; the table calls TRBD1, which could not be checked here. TRBV21-1 is described as a pseudogene. This CDR3 is built from 17 residues. The CDR3 is CASSRTGRVRTDYEQYF. CDR3 in DNA: TGTGCCAGCAGCCGCACAGGCCGAGTGCGGACAGACTACGAGCAGTACTTC.

This clone was picked up many times. The chain combines TRBV6-5 with TRBJ2-7; D is perhaps TRBD2 (6 bases). Germline V gives CDR1 MNHEY, CDR2 SVGAGI. This CDR3 has 14 amino acids. Trimming removed 0 bases at V and 0 bases at J, with 6 bases between. CDR3 protein: CASSYSTSSYEQYF. CDR3 in DNA: TGTGCCAGCAGTTACTCGACTAGCTCCTACGAGCAGTACTTC.

J is TRBJ1-2 and V is TRBV6-1; 7 nucleotides agree with TRBD1. The germline V gene encodes CDR1 MNHNS and CDR2 SASEGT. The V segment lost 6 bases and the J segment 5 bases; nucleotides outside the gene matches: 12. The CDR3 has 15 amino acids. The CDR3 coding sequence is TGTGCCAGCAGCGAACTCGACAGGGCTAGTTATGGCTACACCTTC. Protein: CASSELDRASYGYTF.

The V call is TRBV18, the J call TRBJ2-5; 7 bases are shared with TRBD2. Germline V gene sequence: CDR1 KGHSH, CDR2 LQKENI. J was trimmed by 2 bases and V by 5 bases; bases with no gene match: 2. The CDR3 covers 13 residues. CDR3 sequence: CASSSGAQETQYF. The CDR3 coding sequence is TGTGCCAGCTCAAGCGGGGCTCAAGAGACCCAGTACTTC.

This chain joins TRBV10-3 and TRBJ1-1; D gene ambiguous. Trimming removed 6 bases at V and 6 bases at J, with 11 bases between. The CDR3 is 12 amino acids. Per germline, CDR1 ENHRY and CDR2 SYGVKD. In nucleotides, the CDR3 is TGTGCCATCAGAGAATCGGTAGCTGAAGCTTTCTTT. This gives the protein CAIRESVAEAFF.

The chain links TRBV5-1 to TRBJ2-1; the match to TRBD2 covers 14 bases. V lost 4 bases, J lost 10 bases, and 4 bases stayed unmatched. CDR3 length: 14 residues. CDR1 SGHRS and CDR2 YFSETQ come from the germline V gene. The CDR3 DNA reads TGCGCCAGCAGCCCGGGACTAGCGGGGGACGAGCAGTTCTTC. Its translation: CASSPGLAGDEQFF. Supplemented by reference TRBV5-1 and TRBJ2-1, the full variable domain reads KAGVTQTPRYLIKTRGQQVTLSCSPISGHRSVSWYQQTPGQGLQFLFEYFSETQRNKGNFPGRFSGRQFSNSRSEMNVSTLELGDSALYLCASSPGLAGDEQFFGPGTRLTVL.

The chain is built from TRBV2 and TRBJ1-2; 9 bases fit TRBD1. From germline, CDR1 is SNHLY and CDR2 FYNNEI. The junction had 4 bases not matched to a gene; V was cut back by 6 bases and J by 5 bases. CDR3 length: 13 amino acids. In nucleotides, the CDR3 is TGTGCCAGCAGGGGGACAGGGCTTTATGGCTACACCTTC. This sequence encodes CASRGTGLYGYTF.

This chain connects TRBV4-3 to TRBJ2-2; D is possibly TRBD1 (6 bases). The CDR3 extends over 14 amino acids. Trimming shortened V by 4 bases and J by 5 bases, and 11 bases separated the two germline ends. The V gene's germline CDR1 is LGHNA and CDR2 YSLEER. The DNA of the CDR3 is TGCGCCAGCAGCCCGGGGACACGAACCGGGGAGCTGTTTTTT. Encoded protein: CASSPGTRTGELFF.

The J gene is TRBJ1-3, the V gene TRBV2; unclear D gene. This CDR3 is built from 12 residues. Germline V CDR1 and CDR2: SNHLY, FYNNEI. Trimming shortened V by 5 bases and J by 9 bases, and 11 bases separated the two germline ends. In nucleotides, the CDR3 is TGTGCCAGCAGTACCTACCATATCACCATATATTTT. Translating gives CASSTYHITIYF.

The chain recombines TRBV6-7 with TRBJ2-2; 8 bases match TRBD2. TRBV6-7 has ORF status, its function being uncertain. CDR3 size: 21 residues. V gave up 5 bases and J gave up 2 bases; unmatched junction bases: 22. The CDR3 nucleotides are TGTGCCAGCAGTATCATTAGGGTGACTAGCGTGACAACGGTTAACACCGGGGAGCTGTTTTTT. It is translated as CASSIIRVTSVTTVNTGELFF.

V is TRBV4-2 and J is TRBJ1-3, with TRBD1 matching over 8 bases. The CDR3 runs to 15 residues. The V gene end was trimmed by 5 bases and the J gene end by 2 bases; junction bases not matched to a gene: 5. The germline CDR1 and CDR2 sequences are LGHNA and YNFKEQ. The CDR3 reads CASSSYRGAGNTIYF. The DNA for the CDR3 is TGTGCCAGCAGCTCCTACAGGGGGGCTGGAAACACCATATATTTT.

With regard to this clone: Within the sample, other DNA sequences also encode this same CDR3. This chain joins TRBV9 and TRBJ1-2; D remains ambiguous. This CDR3 spans 13 amino acids. Trimming took off 2 bases at V and 3 bases at J, with 8 bases between the two ends. Germline-derived CDR1 and CDR2 are SGDLS and YYNGEE. As DNA, the CDR3 is TGTGCCAGCAGCGTGGGAGGAGACTATGGCTACACCTTC. This encodes CASSVGGDYGYTF.

The CDR3 nucleotides read TGTGCCAGCAGTGAACCTCGGGGGGCCCTAGGGCGGAACACTGAAGCTTTCTTT. Protein: CASSEPRGALGRNTEAFF. This chain joins TRBV6-1 and TRBJ1-1, with D perhaps TRBD1 (6 bases). The CDR3 runs 18 residues. From germline, CDR1 is MNHNS and CDR2 SASEGT. V lost 2 bases and J 1 base, leaving 20 bases between the germline ends.

The rearrangement uses TRBV13 and TRBJ2-7, with 9 bases that match TRBD1. CDR1 and CDR2 from the germline V gene are PRHDT and FYEKMQ (reference sequence). V lost 3 bases, J lost 5 bases, and 5 bases stayed unmatched. CDR3 length equals 14 residues. The CDR3 protein is CASSFGQGLDEQYF. In DNA form, the CDR3 reads TGTGCCAGCAGCTTCGGACAGGGGTTGGACGAGCAGTACTTC.

This clone was seen only a few times. The V and J genes are TRBV2 and TRBJ2-1; D might be TRBD2 (7 bases). The CDR3 spans 14 residues. Per the germline V gene, CDR1 is SNHLY and CDR2 is FYNNEI. The V and J ends lost 4 bases and 9 bases respectively, with 16 bases between them. The CDR3 nucleotides read TGTGCCAGCAGTGTAAACGGGGGGCAGGGTGAGCAGTTCTTC. This codes for CASSVNGGQGEQFF.

This chain joins TRBV5-5 and TRBJ2-3; tentatively, D is TRBD2 (5 bases). This CDR3 spans 14 amino acids. From germline, CDR1 is SGHKS and CDR2 YYEKEE (reference sequence). V gave up 0 bases and J gave up 3 bases, with 8 bases separating them. The CDR3 DNA follows: TGTGCCAGCAGCTTGGAACGGAGGACAGATACGCAGTATTTT. Encoded protein: CASSLERRTDTQYF.

This clone was observed a single time. V and J are TRBV5-6 and TRBJ2-1; D gene unclear. CDR3 length: 14 residues. Germline V gene lookup returns CDR1 SGHDT and CDR2 YYEEEE. Trimming took 0 bases from V and 3 from J, leaving 7 bases between them. CDR3 nucleotide sequence: TGTGCCAGCAGCTTGGATCTCGTCTACAATGAGCAGTTCTTC. It codes for CASSLDLVYNEQFF.

The chain recombines TRBV2 with TRBJ2-5, with 13 bases matching TRBD2. V was clipped by 9 bases and J by 4 bases; unmatched bases: 5. The length of the CDR3 is 14 residues. The V gene's germline CDR1 is SNHLY and CDR2 FYNNEI. The CDR3 DNA follows: TGTGCCAGAAGACTAGCGGGGGGAGTAGAGACCCAGTACTTC. Its protein product is CARRLAGGVETQYF.

The CDR3 nucleotides read TGTGCCAGCAGCCTAAACACTGAAGCTTTCTTT. Amino acid sequence: CASSLNTEAFF. V usage is TRBV5-6 and J usage is TRBJ1-1; D is ambiguous. Germline CDR1 reads SGHDT; CDR2 reads YYEEEE. CDR3 length equals 11 residues. Trimming left V 4 bases short and J 2 bases short, with 3 bases between.

The genes are TRBV7-6 and TRBJ2-1; D is perhaps TRBD2 (6 bases). The CDR3 runs 14 residues. Trimming took 0 bases from V and 8 from J, leaving 11 bases between them. The germline CDR1 and CDR2 sequences are SGHVS and FNYEAQ. This chain's CDR3 is CASSLAGRRDEQFF. CDR3 nucleotide sequence: TGTGCCAGCAGCTTAGCAGGCAGGAGGGATGAGCAGTTCTTC. The full variable domain, in which reference TRBV7-6 and TRBJ2-1 provide the parts outside the CDR3, is GAGVSQSPRYKVTKRGQDVALRCDPISGHVSLYWYRQALGQGPEFLTYFNYEAQQDKSGLPNDRFSAERPEGSISTLTIQRTEQRDSAMYRCASSLAGRRDEQFFGPGTRLTVL.

The J gene is TRBJ2-3, the V gene TRBV5-4; 8 nucleotides match TRBD1. V was pared by 4 bases and J by 4 bases, with 5 bases of the junction left unmatched. The germline gives CDR1 SGHNT, CDR2 YYREEE (reference sequence). The CDR3 has 14 residues. The CDR3 region is CASSMDRASDTQYF. The CDR3 DNA follows: TGTGCCAGCAGCATGGACAGGGCATCAGATACGCAGTATTTT.